Presented here are 23 T cell receptor beta chains from one specimen sequenced in a study of blood T cell repertoires in COVID-19. Only in-frame clones appear in the TCRdb table, and some are missing; sequencing was by immunoSEQ multiplex PCR. The data hold approximately 100,000 clones, with 85% to 95% observed a single time. Sample: peripheral blood. These receptors were collected from a man aged 45-65 years with active COVID-19.

The chain uses TRBV10-3 and TRBJ1-3; D might be TRBD1 (6 bases). CDR1 and CDR2 (germline): ENHRY, SYGVKD. V lost 6 bases and J 3 bases, leaving 12 bases between the germline ends. The CDR3 length is 14 residues. The CDR3 DNA reads TGTGCCATCAGCGATGGACAGCTTGGAAACACCATATATTTT. Protein sequence: CAISDGQLGNTIYF.

The chain has TRBV28 and TRBJ1-1; D uncertain. Per the germline V gene, CDR1 is MDHEN and CDR2 is SYDVKM. V gave up 8 bases and J gave up 6 bases, with 22 bases separating them. CDR3 length: 15 amino acids. The CDR3 DNA follows: TGTGCCAGCGGGCCTGAGGTCGGGGTTAGGGCTGAAGCTTTCTTT. Its translation is CASGPEVGVRAEAFF.

This rearrangement joins TRBV7-9 to TRBJ1-1; the match to TRBD1 covers 7 bases. The CDR3 loop spans 18 amino acids. Unmatched junction bases numbered 19, after V lost 5 bases and J lost 4 bases. The germline V gene encodes CDR1 SEHNR and CDR2 FQNEAQ (reference sequence). CDR3 in DNA: TGTGCCAGCAGCCCCCGCACAGGGGATGGGAGGTTGAGCACTGAAGCTTTCTTT. Its protein is CASSPRTGDGRLSTEAFF.

The chain links TRBV18 to TRBJ2-2, with a tentative D call TRBD1 (6 bases). Germline V gives CDR1 KGHSH, CDR2 LQKENI. The V end lost 8 bases, the J end lost 0 bases, and 22 bases lay between the germline ends. This CDR3 has 18 amino acids. The DNA of the CDR3 is TGTGCCAGCCTAAGCTCTACAGGGCGCTATTCGAACACCGGGGAGCTGTTTTTT. Its translation: CASLSSTGRYSNTGELFF. Full variable domain (remainder filled in from reference TRBV18 and TRBJ2-2): NAGVMQNPRHLVRRRGQEARLRCSPMKGHSHVYWYRQLPEEGLKFMVYLQKENIIDESGMPKERFSAEFPKEGPSILRIQQVVRGDSAAYFCASLSSTGRYSNTGELFFGEGSRLTVL.

V and J are TRBV3-1 (or the pseudogene TRBV3-2) and TRBJ1-2; D unclear. CDR3 length: 12 amino acids. Trimming stripped 8 bases from V and 2 bases from J, with 9 bases between. From germline, CDR1 is LGHDT and CDR2 YNNKEL (reference sequence). CDR3 residues: CASHGSNYGYTF. The CDR3 DNA follows: TGTGCCAGCCACGGGAGCAACTATGGCTACACCTTC.

The chain recombines TRBV5-5 with TRBJ1-1; D remains unclear. Germline lookup yields CDR1 SGHKS and CDR2 YYEKEE (reference sequence). V dropped 1 base and J dropped 2 bases, with 6 bases sitting between them. The CDR3 has 13 residues. CDR3 in amino acids: CASSLTVNTEAFF. The CDR3, as DNA: TGTGCCAGCAGCTTGACAGTCAACACTGAAGCTTTCTTT.

The chain couples TRBV11-2 to TRBJ2-1; 8 bases fit TRBD2. CDR3 length equals 16 residues. The junction had 6 bases not matched to a gene; V was cut back by 3 bases and J by 2 bases. Germline CDR1 SGHAT, CDR2 FQNNGV. CDR3 in DNA: TGTGCCAGCAGCTTCAGAAAAGCGGGAGCCTACAATGAGCAGTTCTTC. Translating gives CASSFRKAGAYNEQFF.

The J gene is TRBJ1-5, the V gene TRBV5-1; 9 bases agree with TRBD1. The CDR3 totals 15 residues. Looked up from germline, CDR1 is SGHRS and CDR2 is YFSETQ. V dropped 2 bases and J dropped 4; count of bases not matched to a gene: 4. CDR3 sequence: CASSFGTGLNQPQHF. The DNA for the CDR3 is TGCGCCAGCAGCTTTGGGACAGGGTTGAATCAGCCCCAGCATTTT.

The V call is TRBV29-1, the J call TRBJ2-3; no reliable D call. This CDR3 contains 12 residues. Germline CDR1 SQVTM, CDR2 ANQGSEA. The V and J ends lost 3 bases and 5 bases respectively, with 9 bases between them. CDR3 amino acids: CSVDGFGDTQYF. In DNA form, the CDR3 reads TGCAGCGTTGACGGTTTTGGAGATACGCAGTATTTT.

The chain has TRBV29-1 and TRBJ2-3, with D unresolved. This CDR3 is 13 amino acids long. Germline CDR1 and CDR2: SQVTM and ANQGSEA. Trimming pared 0 bases from V and 5 bases from J, leaving 9 bases between. The CDR3 nucleotides read TGCAGCGTTGAAGATCTTTCTATAGATACGCAGTATTTT. It specifies CSVEDLSIDTQYF.

The chain carries TRBV10-1 and TRBJ1-1, with D maybe TRBD1 (5 bases). Trimming shortened V by 8 bases and J by 1 base, and 17 bases separated the two germline ends. The CDR3 sequence is 15 residues long. Germline assignment: CDR1 WNHNN and CDR2 SYGVQD (reference sequence). The CDR3 protein is CASPDIRGRNTEAFF. The CDR3 DNA sequence: TGCGCCAGCCCTGATATTAGGGGTAGGAACACTGAAGCTTTCTTT.

V is TRBV4-1 and J is TRBJ2-5; the D gene is possibly TRBD2 (7 bases). The CDR3 has 17 amino acids. V was pared by 0 bases and J by 0 bases, with 14 bases between. CDR1 and CDR2 from the germline V gene are MGHRA and YSYEKL. The CDR3 nucleotides read TGCGCCAGCAGCCAAGATACGGGGGGCGAGTACCAAGAGACCCAGTACTTC. Residues: CASSQDTGGEYQETQYF.

The chain is built from TRBV5-1 and TRBJ2-3, with 10 nucleotides matching TRBD2. V trimming: 0 bases; J trimming: 2 bases; junction bases outside the gene matches: 3. CDR3 length equals 16 residues. Per germline, CDR1 SGHRS and CDR2 YFSETQ. In DNA, the CDR3 is TGCGCCAGCAGCTTGGGTGGACTAGCGGTCACAGATACGCAGTATTTT. Its protein is CASSLGGLAVTDTQYF.

The V and J genes are TRBV2 and TRBJ1-4; 9 nucleotides match TRBD1. Trimming cost V 8 bases and J 0 bases; bases outside gene matches: 7. Germline assignment: CDR1 SNHLY and CDR2 FYNNEI. There are 16 residues in the CDR3. The CDR3 here is CASLRDRASTNEKLFF. The CDR3 region has the DNA TGTGCCAGCCTAAGGGACAGGGCTTCAACTAATGAAAAACTGTTTTTT.

This chain uses TRBV12-3 or TRBV12-4 with TRBJ1-5; D remains unclear. With 6 bases removed from V and 5 bases from J, the gap between germline ends came to 11 bases. The CDR3 runs 13 residues. The CDR3 region has the DNA TGTGCCAGCAGCTCAGTACCGTATCAGCCCCAGCATTTT. Encoded protein: CASSSVPYQPQHF.

The chain links TRBV6-4 to TRBJ1-4; 9 nucleotides agree with TRBD1. Germline V gene data show CDR1 as MRHNA and CDR2 as SNTAGT. With V trimmed by 6 bases and J by 0 bases, 8 bases remained unmatched. The CDR3 contains 17 residues. For the CDR3, the DNA is TGTGCCAGCAGCGGGGAGGGACAGGGAGCAACTAATGAAAAACTGTTTTTT. Translation gives CASSGEGQGATNEKLFF.

This chain links TRBV5-6 with TRBJ1-1, with D possibly TRBD1 on 5 matching bases. Germline V lookup: CDR1 SGHDT, CDR2 YYEEEE. This CDR3 contains 14 residues. V was trimmed by 4 bases and J by 4 bases, leaving 14 bases between them. The CDR3 loop reads CASSRLAGGTEAFF. The CDR3 DNA reads as TGTGCCAGCAGCCGTTTAGCGGGGGGCACTGAAGCTTTCTTT.

The chain joins TRBV5-1 to TRBJ1-1, with D uncertain. Germline V gives CDR1 SGHRS, CDR2 YFSETQ. This CDR3 has 14 residues. V shed 1 base and J shed 0 bases, with 7 bases lying between them. In DNA, the CDR3 is TGCGCCAGCAGCTTGCAACAGATGAACACTGAAGCTTTCTTT. As protein: CASSLQQMNTEAFF. The complete variable domain, with remaining parts taken from reference TRBV5-1 and TRBJ1-1, reads KAGVTQTPRYLIKTRGQQVTLSCSPISGHRSVSWYQQTPGQGLQFLFEYFSETQRNKGNFPGRFSGRQFSNSRSEMNVSTLELGDSALYLCASSLQQMNTEAFFGQGTRLTVV.

The chain recombines TRBV3-1 (or the pseudogene TRBV3-2) with TRBJ1-1, with 10 bases aligning to TRBD1. This CDR3 has 14 amino acids. Germline lookup yields CDR1 LGHDT and CDR2 YNNKEL (reference sequence). The V gene end was trimmed by 0 bases and the J gene end by 11 bases; junction bases not matched to a gene: 6. The DNA of the CDR3 is TGTGCCAGCAGCCAAGAGGGGACAGGGGTTACGGCTTTCTTT. Residues: CASSQEGTGVTAFF.

The chain combines TRBV30 with TRBJ2-5; 9 bases are shared with TRBD1. Unmatched junction bases numbered 0, after V lost 8 bases and J lost 2 bases. Germline CDR1 reads GTSNPN; CDR2 reads SVGIG (reference sequence). CDR3 size: 11 residues. CDR3 region: CAGTGQETQYF. The CDR3, as DNA: TGTGCCGGGACAGGGCAAGAGACCCAGTACTTC.

The rearrangement links TRBV19 to TRBJ1-6, with D possibly matching TRBD1 (5 bases). Germline V lookup: CDR1 LNHDA, CDR2 SQIVND (reference sequence). Trimming cost V 4 bases and J 11 bases, with 15 bases left between them. This CDR3 has 14 residues. Written as DNA, the CDR3 is TGTGCCAGTAGTACGGGACTCCGCGAAACACCCCTCCACTTT. Translation gives CASSTGLRETPLHF.

This clone occurred a few times. The chain uses TRBV3-1 (or the pseudogene TRBV3-2) and TRBJ2-7, with 7 bases aligning to TRBD2. V gave up 4 bases and J gave up 4 bases; unmatched junction bases: 10. CDR1 and CDR2 from the germline V gene are LGHDT and YNNKEL (reference sequence). The CDR3 consists of 15 residues. CDR3 DNA: TGTGCCAGCAGCCCGCCGGGGAGGGATCTTTACGAGCAGTACTTC. It specifies CASSPPGRDLYEQYF.

The rearrangement uses TRBV5-4 and TRBJ2-3, with 10 bases identical to TRBD2. Looked up from germline, CDR1 is SGHNT and CDR2 is YYREEE (reference sequence). The CDR3 is made up of 14 amino acids. Trimming took 4 bases from V and 5 from J; bases not matched to a gene: 4. DNA of the CDR3: TGTGCCAGCAGCCCTCGGACTAGCGGAGATACGCAGTATTTT. Amino acid sequence: CASSPRTSGDTQYF.